The sample holds many counts of the clone carrying this T cell receptor (beta chain). The antigen remains undetermined. The V end lost 6 bases, the J end lost 5 bases, and 16 bases lay between the germline ends. The CDR3 loop spans 13 amino acids. Germline loops: CDR1 DFQATT, CDR2 SNEGSKA (reference sequence). The cDNA was generated by 5'RACE with 10-nucleotide random UMIs. The output of every sequencing run exceeded 190 million TCR-beta sequences, derived from 15-18 subjects. TCRdb independently ran MiXCR on the 5' RACE reads; one entry per CDR3 protein. The data contain some 46,000 distinct CDR3 sequences, less than 5% of them singletons. This sample was taken from a study of neurological immune-mediated disorders. Looking at the study overall: The disease course was relapsing-remitting in approximately 30 and secondary progressive in about 9% of the 34 multiple sclerosis patients.

General study findings and limits: Phylogenetic grouping assigned the repertoires of 18 of 34 multiple sclerosis patients to one related-CDR3 cluster, which constitutes a possible signature.

The V and J genes are TRBV20-1 and TRBJ2-5; no definite D call. This receptor was obtained from a woman aged 55-69 years with multiple sclerosis. The sequenced sample was PBMCs. Here the CDR3 reads CSAPMSYLETQYF. The CDR3 nucleotides are TGCAGTGCCCCGATGTCATATTTGGAGACCCAGTACTTC.